This record looks at one T cell receptor (beta chain) sequence and its context. The sample originates from a study of OX40 agonist ivuxolimab in advanced cancers. Sequencing used immunoSEQ multiplex PCR; TCRdb keeps in-frame clones, though not all of them. Of about 94,000 clones listed, roughly 94% are singletons. This sequence originates from an adult with an advanced solid tumor such as melanoma, head and neck, liver or kidney cancer. The material was CD4+ or CD8+ T cells sorted from blood, obtained in a trial of the OX40 agonist ivuxolimab.

The CDR3 here is CSGGGLLGYTF. The DNA for the CDR3 is TGCAGCGGAGGGGGACTGTTGGGCTACACCTTC. The chain links TRBV29-1 to TRBJ1-2; the D gene is possibly TRBD1 (6 bases). CDR3 length equals 11 residues. The germline V and J ends were trimmed by 7 bases and 8 bases, with 14 bases remaining between them. The V gene's germline CDR1 is SQVTM and CDR2 ANQGSEA.